Shown below are 31 T cell receptor beta chains from a single sample sequenced in a study of CXCR3-negative and CXCR3-positive naive CD8 T cells. Libraries were UMI-labeled 5' RACE TRB cDNA. TCRdb re-called the 5' RACE reads; one entry per CDR3 protein, DNA not given. Its listing shows some 130,000 distinct CDR3 sequences. The specimen sequenced was naive CXCR3- CD8+ T cells from blood. Subset meaning: CD45RO-CCR7+CD27+CD95- naive CD8+ T cells lacking CXCR3 (TNR3-). All receptors derive from a human donor in good health. Some clones in this sample may be carry-over from other donors' samples.

This rearrangement joins TRBV5-1 to TRBJ1-5; checking the TCRdb D call of TRBD1 is not possible without DNA. The CDR3 is made up of 14 amino acids. Germline-derived CDR1 and CDR2 are SGHRS and YFSETQ. This CDR3 reads CASSLAGGTQPQHF.

The chain links TRBV5-6 to TRBJ2-3. The CDR3 contains 13 residues. The germline gives CDR1 SGHDT, CDR2 YYEEEE. CDR3 sequence: CASSPSVTDTQYF.

The rearrangement joins TRBV27 to TRBJ2-1. CDR1 MNHEY and CDR2 SMNVEV come from the germline V gene (reference sequence). The CDR3 spans 14 residues. The CDR3 is CASFSRSGWNEQFF.

This rearrangement joins TRBV7-9 to TRBJ1-1; TCRdb indicates TRBD1, and absent DNA this call remains unverified. Germline values: CDR1 SEHNR, CDR2 FQNEAQ (reference sequence). The CDR3 contains 13 residues. The CDR3 region is CASSLSRGTEAFF. The entire variable domain, with the rest obtained from reference TRBV7-9 and TRBJ1-1, is as follows: DTGVSQNPRHKITKRGQNVTFRCDPISEHNRLYWYRQTLGQGPEFLTYFQNEAQLEKSRLLSDRFSAERPKGSFSTLEIQRTEQGDSAMYLCASSLSRGTEAFFGQGTRLTVV.

The rearrangement uses TRBV27 and TRBJ2-2. The CDR3 length is 13 residues. In germline, CDR1 is MNHEY, CDR2 SMNVEV (reference sequence). CDR3 sequence: CASSSLETGELFF.

The gene calls are TRBV6-2 or TRBV6-3 and TRBJ2-3; TCRdb proposes TRBD1, but this gene call is untestable without DNA. CDR3 size: 13 residues. Per germline, CDR1 MNHEY and CDR2 SVGEGT. This chain's CDR3 is CASSPLASDTQYF.

V and J are TRBV29-1 and TRBJ2-4; TCRdb lists TRBD1, though no DNA is available to test this call. From germline, CDR1 is SQVTM and CDR2 ANQGSEA. This CDR3 is 14 amino acids long. The CDR3: CSVEGPIAKNIQYF.

The rearrangement joins TRBV19 to TRBJ2-1. The CDR3 is 15 amino acids. Germline V gives CDR1 LNHDA, CDR2 SQIVND (reference sequence). The CDR3: CASTVGWSSYNEQFF.

The chain links TRBV5-1 to TRBJ1-1. The CDR3 spans 14 residues. Germline values: CDR1 SGHRS, CDR2 YFSETQ. The CDR3 loop reads CASSLSGWNTEAFF.

This rearrangement joins TRBV7-6 to TRBJ2-1; TCRdb lists TRBD2, though no DNA is available to test this call. Per germline, CDR1 SGHVS and CDR2 FNYEAQ. The CDR3 has 15 amino acids. The CDR3 protein is CASSPLFKREHEQFF. Combining the CDR3 with reference TRBV7-6 and TRBJ2-1 gives the whole variable domain GAGVSQSPRYKVTKRGQDVALRCDPISGHVSLYWYRQALGQGPEFLTYFNYEAQQDKSGLPNDRFSAERPEGSISTLTIQRTEQRDSAMYRCASSPLFKREHEQFFGPGTRLTVL.

The J gene is TRBJ1-2, the V gene TRBV12-3 or TRBV12-4; TCRdb calls TRBD1, which cannot be checked without DNA. The CDR3 covers 13 residues. CDR3 loop: CASGPGTGGGYTF.

Here the CDR3 reads CASSLSGVLGTGELFF. The chain has TRBV5-5 and TRBJ2-2; TCRdb calls TRBD1, which cannot be checked without DNA. The germline CDR1 and CDR2 sequences are SGHKS and YYEKEE (reference sequence). This CDR3 spans 16 amino acids.

The chain links TRBV7-9 to TRBJ2-7; TCRdb proposes TRBD1, but this gene call is untestable without DNA. Germline V gives CDR1 SEHNR, CDR2 FQNEAQ (reference sequence). The CDR3 loop spans 12 amino acids. The CDR3 region is CASSPGPLEQYF.

The chain has TRBV11-2 and TRBJ2-3; as DNA is missing, the TRBD1 call by TCRdb cannot be tested. From germline, CDR1 is SGHAT and CDR2 FQNNGV. The CDR3 extends over 15 amino acids. The CDR3 region is CASSLYSTGFDTQYF.

The rearrangement joins TRBV7-9 to TRBJ1-3; the TCRdb call, TRBD1, lacks DNA for checking. The germline V gene has CDR1 SEHNR and CDR2 FQNEAQ (reference sequence). The CDR3 consists of 15 residues. The CDR3: CASSDRAASGNTIYF.

This chain links TRBV20-1 with TRBJ1-3. The V gene's germline CDR1 is DFQATT and CDR2 SNEGSKA (reference sequence). The CDR3 is 14 amino acids. CDR3 loop: CSARSLTPGNTIYF.

The V gene is TRBV12-3 or TRBV12-4, the J gene TRBJ2-3; TCRdb calls TRBD2, which cannot be checked without DNA. The CDR3 totals 20 residues. The CDR3 loop is CASSSLVWTSGRTSTDTQYF.

This chain joins TRBV9 and TRBJ2-7; the TCRdb call, TRBD1, lacks DNA for checking. The CDR3 consists of 13 residues. Germline V gene data show CDR1 as SGDLS and CDR2 as YYNGEE. The chain's CDR3 is CASSGQTWDEQYF. Variable domain in full (rest from reference TRBV9 and TRBJ2-7): DSGVTQTPKHLITATGQRVTLRCSPRSGDLSVYWYQQSLDQGLQFLIQYYNGEERAKGNILERFSAQQFPDLHSELNLSSLELGDSALYFCASSGQTWDEQYFGPGTRLTVT.

The rearrangement links TRBV29-1 to TRBJ2-7; TCRdb's assignment of TRBD2 cannot be checked, as there is no DNA. Germline-derived CDR1 and CDR2 are SQVTM and ANQGSEA. The CDR3 is 14 amino acids. Here the CDR3 reads CSVLTSGRLHEQYF.

This CDR3 is CASRGPGLNTEAFF. The gene calls are TRBV12-3 or TRBV12-4 and TRBJ1-1; TCRdb returns TRBD1, unconfirmable since there is no DNA. The CDR3 totals 14 residues.

The chain is built from TRBV29-1 and TRBJ2-7. This CDR3 contains 13 residues. Germline CDR1 reads SQVTM; CDR2 reads ANQGSEA. The CDR3 loop is CSVEYTDSYEQYF.

J is TRBJ1-1 and V is TRBV12-3 or TRBV12-4. CDR3 length equals 13 residues. This chain's CDR3 is CASSLGVDTEAFF.

The rearrangement joins TRBV5-1 to TRBJ2-4. There are 12 residues in the CDR3. CDR1 and CDR2 (germline): SGHRS, YFSETQ. The CDR3 reads CASPKGKNIQYF. Combining the CDR3 with reference TRBV5-1 and TRBJ2-4 gives the whole variable domain KAGVTQTPRYLIKTRGQQVTLSCSPISGHRSVSWYQQTPGQGLQFLFEYFSETQRNKGNFPGRFSGRQFSNSRSEMNVSTLELGDSALYLCASPKGKNIQYFGAGTRLSVL.

The chain carries TRBV7-9 and TRBJ1-5. Germline V CDR1 and CDR2: SEHNR, FQNEAQ (reference sequence). CDR3 length: 12 amino acids. The CDR3: CASSFADQPQHF.

The CDR3 loop reads CSVAEGTGELFF. The chain uses TRBV29-1 and TRBJ2-2; TCRdb's D call, TRBD2, is unchecked because there is no DNA. CDR1 is SQVTM, CDR2 ANQGSEA, per germline. The CDR3 consists of 12 residues.

The chain is built from TRBV6-2 or TRBV6-3 and TRBJ1-1; without DNA, the TCRdb call of TRBD1 cannot be checked. The CDR3 has 13 amino acids. CDR1 and CDR2 (germline): MNHEY, SVGEGT. CDR3: CASDRGENTEAFF.

The chain is built from TRBV20-1 and TRBJ1-1. The germline gives CDR1 DFQATT, CDR2 SNEGSKA (reference sequence). This CDR3 spans 14 amino acids. The CDR3 here is CSARSATSNTEAFF.

This chain connects TRBV30 to TRBJ2-3; the D call from TCRdb, TRBD2, cannot be confirmed without DNA. This CDR3 region has 17 residues. Germline V gene data show CDR1 as GTSNPN and CDR2 as SVGIG (reference sequence). This CDR3 is CAWSVNGLSRHTDTQYF.

V usage is TRBV5-1 and J usage is TRBJ1-2. The germline V gene encodes CDR1 SGHRS and CDR2 YFSETQ. This CDR3 has 13 amino acids. This CDR3 reads CASSLDLGYGYTF.

The rearrangement joins TRBV10-1 to TRBJ2-6; TCRdb proposes TRBD1, but this gene call is untestable without DNA. This CDR3 region has 17 residues. The V gene's germline CDR1 is WNHNN and CDR2 SYGVQD (reference sequence). The CDR3: CASSGGTANSGANVLTF.

The V and J genes are TRBV28 and TRBJ2-5; without DNA, the TCRdb call of TRBD2 cannot be checked. The CDR3 is 15 residues long. Looked up from germline, CDR1 is MDHEN and CDR2 is SYDVKM. CDR3 amino acids: CASRKRGLPRETQYF.